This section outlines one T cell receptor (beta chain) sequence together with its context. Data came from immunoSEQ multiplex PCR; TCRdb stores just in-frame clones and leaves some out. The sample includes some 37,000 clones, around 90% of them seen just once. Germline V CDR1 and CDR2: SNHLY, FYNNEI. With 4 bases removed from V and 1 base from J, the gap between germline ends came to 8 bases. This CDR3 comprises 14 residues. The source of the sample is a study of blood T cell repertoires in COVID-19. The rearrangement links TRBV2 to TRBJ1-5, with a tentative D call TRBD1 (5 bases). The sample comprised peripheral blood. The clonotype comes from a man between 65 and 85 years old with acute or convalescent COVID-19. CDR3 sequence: CASSGQGSNQPQHF. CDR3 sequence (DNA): TGTGCCAGCAGTGGGCAGGGAAGCAATCAGCCCCAGCATTTT.